These 17 T cell receptor beta chains share one sample of origin, sequenced in a study of T cell responses to AZD1222 COVID-19 vaccine. Assay used: immunoSEQ multiplex PCR; TCRdb lists only in-frame clones, some missing. Among 95,000 to 150,000 clones listed, roughly nine tenths were seen once. The source was peripheral blood, collected on day 0 of AZD1222 vaccination. The source is an adult in good health.

This clone has only one observation. The rearrangement joins TRBV11-2 to TRBJ2-3; TRBD2 is a possible D gene (6 bases). The length of the CDR3 is 15 residues. Trimming removed 4 bases from V and 4 bases from J, with 15 bases in between. From germline, CDR1 is SGHAT and CDR2 FQNNGV. This CDR3 is CASSSSASHSDTQYF. The CDR3 DNA reads TGTGCCAGCAGCTCTAGCGCGTCCCACTCAGATACGCAGTATTTT.

The chain uses TRBV6-5 and TRBJ1-5, with TRBD1 matching over 7 bases. The CDR3 length is 15 residues. V was pared by 4 bases and J by 6 bases, with 9 bases of the junction left unmatched. Germline CDR1 MNHEY, CDR2 SVGAGI. CDR3 in amino acids: CASSFGRGVGQPQHF. The CDR3 DNA sequence: TGTGCCAGCAGTTTCGGCAGGGGGGTAGGTCAGCCCCAGCATTTT.

This clone was seen a single time. The chain recombines TRBV7-3 with TRBJ1-1, with a tentative D call TRBD1 (6 bases). Trimming removed 2 bases at V and 3 bases at J, with 10 bases between. Germline V lookup: CDR1 SGHTA, CDR2 FQGTGA. The CDR3 is made up of 14 amino acids. In DNA form, the CDR3 reads TGTGCCAGCAGCTTATCGGGGGCAGACACTGAAGCTTTCTTT. Its protein is CASSLSGADTEAFF. Using reference TRBV7-3 and TRBJ1-1 for the parts outside the CDR3, the full variable domain is GAGVSQTPSNKVTEKGKYVELRCDPISGHTALYWYRQSLGQGPEFLIYFQGTGAADDSGLPNDRFFAVRPEGSVSTLKIQRTERGDSAVYLCASSLSGADTEAFFGQGTRLTVV.

The V and J genes are TRBV5-1 and TRBJ1-2; D gene unclear. From germline, CDR1 is SGHRS and CDR2 YFSETQ. Trimming cost V 5 bases and J 11 bases, with 25 bases left between them. The CDR3 runs 15 residues. This CDR3 reads CASSPGQLETFGYTF. Written as DNA, the CDR3 is TGCGCCAGCAGTCCCGGCCAGCTCGAGACTTTTGGGTACACCTTC. The whole variable domain, filled in from reference TRBV5-1 and TRBJ1-2, reads KAGVTQTPRYLIKTRGQQVTLSCSPISGHRSVSWYQQTPGQGLQFLFEYFSETQRNKGNFPGRFSGRQFSNSRSEMNVSTLELGDSALYLCASSPGQLETFGYTFGSGTRLTVV.

The chain links TRBV6-5 to TRBJ1-1, with D uncertain. Germline CDR1 and CDR2: MNHEY and SVGAGI. Deletions cut 6 bases from V and 0 bases from J, with 11 bases between. This CDR3 region has 14 residues. This chain's CDR3 is CASSAGILNTEAFF. CDR3 sequence (DNA): TGTGCCAGCAGCGCGGGTATATTGAACACTGAAGCTTTCTTT.

V and J are TRBV5-4 and TRBJ1-6; possibly TRBD1 for D (5 bases). The CDR3 is 11 residues long. Germline CDR1 reads SGHNT; CDR2 reads YYREEE (reference sequence). Trimming left V 10 bases short and J 10 bases short, with 12 bases between. The CDR3 sequence: CAAGVGSPLHF. In DNA form, the CDR3 reads TGTGCCGCGGGGGTGGGGTCACCCCTCCACTTT.

This chain joins TRBV10-3 and TRBJ2-2; D call uncertain. In germline, CDR1 is ENHRY, CDR2 SYGVKD. The CDR3 consists of 15 residues. The V end was cut by 0 bases, the J end by 1 base, with 6 bases between. CDR3 bases: TGTGCCATCAGTGAGTCGGGATGGAACACCGGGGAGCTGTTTTTT. Residues: CAISESGWNTGELFF.

This chain links TRBV9 with TRBJ2-1; 9 bases agree with TRBD1. Germline trimming cut 4 bases from V and 4 bases from J; bases unmatched to any gene: 12. The CDR3 is 17 amino acids. From germline, CDR1 is SGDLS and CDR2 YYNGEE. CDR3: CASSSPPGTGWYNEQFF. Here the CDR3 DNA reads TGTGCCAGCAGCTCTCCCCCCGGGACAGGGTGGTACAATGAGCAGTTCTTC.

J is TRBJ2-7 and V is TRBV28, with no clear D. The germline V gene encodes CDR1 MDHEN and CDR2 SYDVKM. The ends were cut back, 5 bases at V and 4 bases at J, with 9 bases in the middle. The CDR3 length is 12 residues. CDR3 region: CASSQSEYEQYV. The DNA for the CDR3 is TGTGCCAGCAGTCAGAGCGAATACGAGCAGTACGTC.

The chain combines TRBV7-3 with TRBJ2-1; 7 bases are a match to TRBD1. Per the germline V gene, CDR1 is SGHTA and CDR2 is FQGTGA. The CDR3 consists of 13 residues. Trimming at V came to 3 bases and at J to 9 bases, leaving 5 bases not matched to a gene. CDR3 protein: CASSFYRGGEQFF. The CDR3 coding sequence is TGTGCCAGCAGCTTTTACAGGGGCGGTGAGCAGTTCTTC.

The rearrangement joins TRBV9 to TRBJ1-1; no definite D call. The CDR3 has 15 amino acids. V was pared by 0 bases and J by 0 bases, with 9 bases between. Germline loops: CDR1 SGDLS, CDR2 YYNGEE. The CDR3 region has the DNA TGTGCCAGCAGCGTAGCGAGTGACATGAACACTGAAGCTTTCTTT. Its protein is CASSVASDMNTEAFF.

This clone was counted a single time. The rearrangement links TRBV18 to TRBJ1-2, with D tentatively TRBD1 (5 bases). Germline V gene sequence: CDR1 KGHSH, CDR2 LQKENI. This CDR3 comprises 14 residues. Between the trimmed V and J ends, which lost 2 bases and 8 bases, there was a span of 15 bases. DNA of the CDR3: TGTGCCAGCTCACCAATGACTCCAGGGTCGGGCTACACCTTC. Protein: CASSPMTPGSGYTF.

The genes are TRBV23-1 and TRBJ1-4, with a possible D match to TRBD1 (5 bases). TRBV23-1 is given ORF status, its function remaining uncertain. V gave up 4 bases and J gave up 5 bases, with 11 bases separating them. CDR3 length: 14 amino acids. The DNA for the CDR3 is TGCGCCAGCAGTCCAGGGTGCCGCAATGAAAAACTGTTTTTT. Residues: CASSPGCRNEKLFF.

The genes are TRBV9 and TRBJ1-5, with unresolved D. V lost 3 bases and J lost 9, with 10 bases in between. CDR1 and CDR2 (germline): SGDLS, YYNGEE. This CDR3 region has 12 residues. The CDR3, as DNA: TGTGCCAGCAGCGGATTAGCTGGGCCCCAGCATTTT. Translating gives CASSGLAGPQHF.

The count of this clone is one. This rearrangement joins TRBV5-1 to TRBJ1-6; D might be TRBD1 (6 bases). Germline-derived CDR1 and CDR2 are SGHRS and YFSETQ. The CDR3 has 16 amino acids. Trimming left V 0 bases short and J 10 bases short, with 17 bases between. The CDR3 sequence: CASSLGQALGGSPLHF. CDR3 coding DNA: TGCGCCAGCAGCTTGGGACAGGCTCTGGGAGGGTCACCCCTCCACTTT.

This chain joins TRBV19 and TRBJ1-2, with TRBD1 matching 7 bases. Germline trimming cut 6 bases from V and 4 bases from J; bases unmatched to any gene: 5. This CDR3 is 13 amino acids long. Germline V lookup: CDR1 LNHDA, CDR2 SQIVND (reference sequence). The CDR3: CASRAGTAYGYTF. Here the CDR3 DNA reads TGTGCCAGTAGGGCCGGGACAGCCTATGGCTACACCTTC.

This chain connects TRBV2 to TRBJ1-2; D remains unclear. This CDR3 comprises 16 residues. V was pared by 6 bases and J by 4 bases, with 21 bases between. In germline, CDR1 is SNHLY, CDR2 FYNNEI. The DNA of the CDR3 is TGTGCCAGCAGGGCTTACGCAGATCAATTTTTCTATGGCTACACCTTC. The encoded protein is CASRAYADQFFYGYTF.